A single sample gave rise to the 3 T cell receptor beta chains below, sequenced in a study of radiation and T cells in renal cell carcinoma. Time point meaning: blood 2 weeks post-SBRT. Treatment indicated: 15 Gy SBRT to primary tumor, nephrectomy 4 weeks later. TCRdb's copy holds only in-frame clones and misses some; the assay was immunoSEQ multiplex PCR. The data show more than 95,000 clones, around 81% seen once. This specimen consisted of blood, obtained from a patient whose treatment included radiotherapy and nephrectomy. These receptors were taken from a man aged 50 to 60 with renal cell carcinoma.

The chain joins TRBV6-5 to TRBJ2-7; D not resolved. The CDR3 length is 15 residues. CDR1 and CDR2 (germline): MNHEY, SVGAGI. The ends were cut back, 0 bases at V and 0 bases at J, with 9 bases in the middle. The CDR3 region is CASSYSSYSSYEQYF. Here the CDR3 DNA reads TGTGCCAGCAGTTACTCCAGCTATAGCTCCTACGAGCAGTACTTC.

The CDR3, as DNA: TGTGCCAGCACTCCCGGGTATGGCTACACCTTC. It codes for CASTPGYGYTF. The chain links TRBV6-5 to TRBJ1-2; no clear D. The CDR3 runs to 11 residues. The V end was cut by 7 bases, the J end by 5 bases, with 8 bases between. Germline-derived CDR1 and CDR2 are MNHEY and SVGAGI.

The chain has TRBV13 and TRBJ2-3, with 7 positions matching TRBD2. The CDR3 contains 13 residues. With 3 bases clipped from V and 7 bases from J, the junction kept 4 bases outside the gene matches. Germline loops: CDR1 PRHDT, CDR2 FYEKMQ (reference sequence). CDR3 loop: CASSLRERHTQYF. Here the CDR3 DNA reads TGTGCCAGCAGCTTGCGGGAGCGGCATACGCAGTATTTT. The variable domain in full, completed from reference TRBV13 and TRBJ2-3, reads AAGVIQSPRHLIKEKRETATLKCYPIPRHDTVYWYQQGPGQDPQFLISFYEKMQSDKGSIPDRFSAQQFSDYHSELNMSSLELGDSALYFCASSLRERHTQYFGPGTRLTVL.